This T cell receptor (beta chain) was sequenced in a study of T cells in Graves' hyperthyroidism and ophthalmopathy. Study-wide context: It was at initial diagnosis, before any treatment, that peripheral blood was collected. General study findings and limits: Blood held most thyroid clonotypes expanded above 0.001 frequency.

The V end lost 3 bases, the J end lost 5 bases, and 16 bases lay between the germline ends. The CDR3 extends over 15 amino acids. Germline V gives CDR1 SGHAT, CDR2 FQNNGV. Clinical symptoms, serum thyroxine and TRAb, thyroid ultrasound and orbital computed tomography were used for the diagnoses. As regards this clonotype: Its matching antigen is unknown.

Amplified TCR beta CDR3 regions derived from RNA transcripts. Researchers ran a first-round RT-PCR on the TCR CDR3 using the HTBI primer set. TCRdb re-derived calls from the multiplex PCR reads in MiXCR, one entry per CDR3 protein. The sample consists of nearly 600,000 distinct CDR3 sequences, over 11% of them appearing once. The specimen sequenced was blood. The gene calls are TRBV11-2 and TRBJ2-5; D ambiguous. The TCR was taken from a woman aged 30 to 39 with Graves' hyperthyroidism that later progressed to Graves' ophthalmopathy. CDR3 bases: TGTGCCAGCAGCTTGGGCCGGTGGCAGGCGGAGACCCAGTACTTC. It codes for CASSLGRWQAETQYF. Full variable domain (outside the CDR3, taken from reference TRBV11-2 and TRBJ2-5): EAGVAQSPRYKIIEKRQSVAFWCNPISGHATLYWYQQILGQGPKLLIQFQNNGVVDDSQLPKDRFSAERLKGVDSTLKIQPAKLEDSAVYLCASSLGRWQAETQYFGPGTRLLVL.